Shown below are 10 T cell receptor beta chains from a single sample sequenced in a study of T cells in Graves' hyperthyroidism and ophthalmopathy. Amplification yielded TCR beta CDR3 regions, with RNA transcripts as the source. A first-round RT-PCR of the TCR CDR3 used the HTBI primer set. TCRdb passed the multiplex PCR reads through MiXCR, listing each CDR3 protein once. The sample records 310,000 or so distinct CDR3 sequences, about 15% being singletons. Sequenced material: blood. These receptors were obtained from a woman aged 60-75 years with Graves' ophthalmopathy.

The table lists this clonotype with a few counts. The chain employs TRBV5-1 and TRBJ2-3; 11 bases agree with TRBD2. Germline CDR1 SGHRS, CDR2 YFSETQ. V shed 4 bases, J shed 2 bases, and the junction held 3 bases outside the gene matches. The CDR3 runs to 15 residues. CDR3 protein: CASSRLAGLTDTQYF. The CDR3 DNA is TGCGCCAGCAGCCGACTAGCGGGACTCACAGATACGCAGTATTTT.

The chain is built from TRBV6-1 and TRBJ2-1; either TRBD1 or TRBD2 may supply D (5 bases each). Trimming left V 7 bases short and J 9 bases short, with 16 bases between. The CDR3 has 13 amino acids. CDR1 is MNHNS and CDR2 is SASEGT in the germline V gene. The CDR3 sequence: CASTSTRGVEQFF. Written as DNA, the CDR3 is TGTGCCAGCACCTCAACTAGGGGCGTTGAGCAGTTCTTC.

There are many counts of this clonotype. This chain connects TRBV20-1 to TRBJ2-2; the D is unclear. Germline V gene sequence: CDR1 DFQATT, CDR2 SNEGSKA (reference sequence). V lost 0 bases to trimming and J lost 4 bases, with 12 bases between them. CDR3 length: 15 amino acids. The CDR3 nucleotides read TGCAGTGCTAGAGAACAGTACCTGGGCACCGGGGAGCTGTTTTTT. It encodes CSAREQYLGTGELFF.

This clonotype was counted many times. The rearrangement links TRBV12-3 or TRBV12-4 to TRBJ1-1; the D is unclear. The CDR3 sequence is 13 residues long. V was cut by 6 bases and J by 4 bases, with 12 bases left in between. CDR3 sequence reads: CASSSRVSTEAFF. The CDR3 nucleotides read TGTGCCAGCAGCTCGCGGGTGAGCACTGAAGCTTTCTTT.

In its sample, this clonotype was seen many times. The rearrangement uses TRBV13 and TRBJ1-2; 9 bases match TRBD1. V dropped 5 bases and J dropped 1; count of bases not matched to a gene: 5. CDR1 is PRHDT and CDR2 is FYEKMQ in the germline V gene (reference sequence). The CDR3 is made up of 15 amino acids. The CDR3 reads CASSRGTGNNYGYTF. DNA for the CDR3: TGTGCCAGCAGCCGCGGGACAGGGAATAACTATGGCTACACCTTC.

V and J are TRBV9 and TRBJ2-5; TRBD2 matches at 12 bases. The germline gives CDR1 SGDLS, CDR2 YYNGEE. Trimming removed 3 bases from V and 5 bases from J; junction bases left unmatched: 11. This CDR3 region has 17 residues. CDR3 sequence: CASSGPTTSGGSETQYF. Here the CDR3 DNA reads TGTGCCAGCAGCGGGCCTACGACTAGCGGGGGCTCGGAGACCCAGTACTTC.

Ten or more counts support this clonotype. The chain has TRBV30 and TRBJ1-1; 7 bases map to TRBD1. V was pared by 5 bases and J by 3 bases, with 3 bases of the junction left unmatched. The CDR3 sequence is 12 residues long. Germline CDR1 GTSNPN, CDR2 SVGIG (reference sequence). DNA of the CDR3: TGTGCCTGGGACAGGGAGTACACTGAAGCTTTCTTT. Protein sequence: CAWDREYTEAFF.

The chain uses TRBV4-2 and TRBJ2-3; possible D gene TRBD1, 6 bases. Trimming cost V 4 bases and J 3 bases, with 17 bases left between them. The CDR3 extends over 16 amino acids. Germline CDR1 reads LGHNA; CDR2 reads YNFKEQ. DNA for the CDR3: TGTGCCAGCAGCCCTCTAACCAATACAGGGACAGATACGCAGTATTTT. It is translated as CASSPLTNTGTDTQYF.

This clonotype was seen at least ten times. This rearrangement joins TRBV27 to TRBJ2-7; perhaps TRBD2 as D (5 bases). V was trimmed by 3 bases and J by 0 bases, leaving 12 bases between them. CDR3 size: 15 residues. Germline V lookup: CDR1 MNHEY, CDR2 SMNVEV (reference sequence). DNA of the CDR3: TGTGCCAGCAGTTTGTACAGCGGACCCTCCTACGAGCAGTACTTC. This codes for CASSLYSGPSYEQYF.

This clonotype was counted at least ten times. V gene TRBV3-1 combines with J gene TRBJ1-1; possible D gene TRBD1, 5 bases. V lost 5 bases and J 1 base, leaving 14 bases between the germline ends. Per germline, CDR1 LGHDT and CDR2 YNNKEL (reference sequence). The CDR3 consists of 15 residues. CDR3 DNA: TGTGCCAGCAGCGGGACGATTGGGCCGAACACTGAAGCTTTCTTT. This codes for CASSGTIGPNTEAFF.